This entry concerns a single TCR beta chain. Germline V gives CDR1 MNHNS, CDR2 SASEGT. V was trimmed by 0 bases and J by 6 bases, leaving 14 bases between them. The CDR3 has 15 amino acids. This sample was taken from a study of blood T cell repertoires in COVID-19. Study-wide context: Italy, Spain and the United States were the sources of the convalescent and acute COVID-19 samples.

Using immunoSEQ multiplex PCR, the repertoire was profiled, and TCRdb retains in-frame clones only, with some absent. The sample shows 150,000 to 200,000 clones, over 80% of them seen only once. The J gene is TRBJ1-1, the V gene TRBV6-1; tentatively, D is TRBD1 (5 bases). The sample was PBMCs or T cells enriched from blood (not recorded which). This TCR was sampled from a woman in her sixties who had recovered from COVID-19. The CDR3 coding sequence is TGTGCCAGCAGTGAAGCGGCGGGGCGCTACCCTGAAGCTTTCTTT. Amino acid sequence: CASSEAAGRYPEAFF.